This record concerns one TCR beta chain sequence. This sample stems from a study of OX40 agonist ivuxolimab in advanced cancers. The protocol was immunoSEQ multiplex PCR, while the TCRdb copy is restricted to in-frame clones and leaves out a portion. The top ten hold 2.4% of the sample, which has over 60,000 clones, approximately 80% seen once. Trimming pared 1 base from V and 6 bases from J, leaving 13 bases between. Per germline, CDR1 SGDLS and CDR2 YYNGEE. The CDR3 sequence is 14 residues long. Sequenced material: CD4+ or CD8+ T cells sorted from blood, taken in a trial of the OX40 agonist ivuxolimab. The TCR comes from an adult with an advanced solid tumor such as melanoma, head and neck, liver or kidney cancer. The chain joins TRBV9 to TRBJ1-2; no definite D call. CDR3 protein: CASSVTPGIDGYTF. The CDR3 DNA is TGTGCCAGCAGCGTAACCCCTGGAATTGATGGCTACACCTTC.